This TCR beta chain originates from a study of blood T cell repertoires in COVID-19. Study at large: Donors in the United States, Italy and Spain gave samples during acute or convalescent COVID-19. PBMCs, B-cell-depleted T cells, or T cells provided the cDNA or gDNA that made up the material.

This clone was counted a few times. This CDR3 comprises 14 residues. Trimming removed 6 bases from V and 0 bases from J, with 11 bases in between. The germline V gene encodes CDR1 LNHDA and CDR2 SQIVND (reference sequence). The authors' processing: Amplified reference gene primers provided the basis for estimating nucleated cell counts. TCRdb keeps only in-frame clones here, not all; method: immunoSEQ multiplex PCR. The DNA gave D and trimming, while V, J and clone size come from that table. The data hold 150,000 to 200,000 clones, with 80% to 85% observed a single time. This rearrangement joins TRBV19 to TRBJ1-1; weak D call: TRBD1 (5 bases). The sequence derives from a woman aged 80 or over with active or convalescent COVID-19. The sequenced sample was peripheral blood. The CDR3 region has the DNA TGTGCCAGTAGCAAGGGGTGGATGAACACTGAAGCTTTCTTT. Its protein product is CASSKGWMNTEAFF.